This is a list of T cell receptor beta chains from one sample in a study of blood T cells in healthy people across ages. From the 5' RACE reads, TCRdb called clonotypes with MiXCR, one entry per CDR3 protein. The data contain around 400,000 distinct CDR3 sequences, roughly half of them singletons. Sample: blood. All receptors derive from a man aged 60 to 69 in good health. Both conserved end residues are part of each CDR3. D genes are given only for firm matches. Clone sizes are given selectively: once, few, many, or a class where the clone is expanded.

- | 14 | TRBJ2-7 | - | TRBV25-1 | TGTGCCAGCAGTGTCCCCAGCGGAGGCTACGAGCAGTACTTC | CASSVPSGGYEQYF
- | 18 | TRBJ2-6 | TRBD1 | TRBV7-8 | TGTGCCAGCAGCAAAACTGACAGGGGTACAGCTGGGGCCAACGTCCTGACTTTC | CASSKTDRGTAGANVLTF
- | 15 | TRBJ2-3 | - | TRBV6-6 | TGTGCCAGCAGGCCCCCTCTGCCGAGCACAGATACGCAGTATTTT | CASRPPLPSTDTQYF
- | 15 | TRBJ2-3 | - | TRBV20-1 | TGCAGTGCTAGCACTTCCGCAGCTAGCACAGATACGCAGTATTTT | CSASTSAASTDTQYF
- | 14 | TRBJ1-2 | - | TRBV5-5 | TGTGCCAGCAGCTTGGGGGACGTAGGCTATGACTACACCTTC | CASSLGDVGYDYTF
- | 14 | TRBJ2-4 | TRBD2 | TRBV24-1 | TGTGCCACCAGCGGCGGCGGGAGCAAAAACATTCAGTACTTC | CATSGGGSKNIQYF
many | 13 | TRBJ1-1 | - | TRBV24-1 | TGTGCCACCAGTGACGGTATGAACACTGAAGCTTTCTTT | CATSDGMNTEAFF
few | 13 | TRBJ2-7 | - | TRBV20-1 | TGCAGTGCTAGCGAGACCTCCTCCTACGAGCAGTACTTC | CSASETSSYEQYF
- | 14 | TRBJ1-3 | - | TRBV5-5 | TGTGCCAGCAGCTTGGAGGGCCCTGGAAACACCATATATTTT | CASSLEGPGNTIYF
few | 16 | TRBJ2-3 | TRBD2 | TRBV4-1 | TGCGCCAGCAGCCAAAGGACTAGCGGGGACACAGATACGCAGTATTTT | CASSQRTSGDTDTQYF
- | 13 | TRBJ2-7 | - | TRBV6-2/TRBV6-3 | TGTGCCAGCGGGGGGAGCTCCTACGATGAGCAGTACTTC | CASGGSSYDEQYF
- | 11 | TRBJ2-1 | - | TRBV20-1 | TGCAGTGCCGGAACCGTTGGTGAGCAGTTCTTC | CSAGTVGEQFF
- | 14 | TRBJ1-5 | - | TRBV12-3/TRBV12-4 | TGTGCCAGCAGTTTCTCAGGGGCCGGCCAGCCCCAGCATTTT | CASSFSGAGQPQHF
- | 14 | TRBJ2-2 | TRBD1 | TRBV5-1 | TGCGCCACTTCGGACAGGCTGAACACCGGGGAGCTGTTTTTT | CATSDRLNTGELFF
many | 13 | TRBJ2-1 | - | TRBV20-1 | TGCAGTGCTTGGCCGTGGCGTGGCAATGAGCAGTTCTTC | CSAWPWRGNEQFF
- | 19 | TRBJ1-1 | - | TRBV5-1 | TGCGCCAGCAGCCCCGAGGGGCGGCCTATCAACCCTTCGAACACTGAAGCTTTCTTT | CASSPEGRPINPSNTEAFF
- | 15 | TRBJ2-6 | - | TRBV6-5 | TGTGCCAGCAGTTACCTACCGGGAGGGGCCAACGTCCTGACTTTC | CASSYLPGGANVLTF
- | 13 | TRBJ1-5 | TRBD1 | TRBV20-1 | TGCAGTGCAAGACAGGGGGCGCATCAGCCCCAGCATTTT | CSARQGAHQPQHF
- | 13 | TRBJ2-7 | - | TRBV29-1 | TGCAGCGTTCGGAAAGGGGGCTCCTACGAGCAGTACTTC | CSVRKGGSYEQYF
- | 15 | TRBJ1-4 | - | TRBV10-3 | TGTGCCATCAGTGAGTCGCCGGGTGGGGGTGAAAAACTGTTTTTT | CAISESPGGGEKLFF
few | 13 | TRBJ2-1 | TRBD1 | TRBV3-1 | TGTGCCAGCAGCCCACAGGGGAACAATGAGCAGTTCTTC | CASSPQGNNEQFF
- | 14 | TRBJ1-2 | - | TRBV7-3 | TGTGCCAGCAGTCCTCAGGGGTGGGGAGATGGCTACACCTTC | CASSPQGWGDGYTF
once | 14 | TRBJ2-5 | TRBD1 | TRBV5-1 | TGCGCCAGCAGCTCCCAGGGACAGGCTCGTGAGCAGTACTTC | CASSSQGQAREQYF